These T cell receptor beta chains were read from a single sample in a study of vaccination and CD4 T cells after COVID-19. Each CDR3 protein is one row after TCRdb ran MiXCR on the PCR reads. The sample carries about 23,000 distinct CDR3 sequences, about 40% recorded once. No antigen has been identified for these receptors. Sequencing used CD4+ T cells from blood, cultured in vitro, obtained about 7 months after SARS-CoV-2 vaccination. These TCRs come from a human donor who had recovered from COVID-19. Both conserved end residues are part of each CDR3. A D gene is named only where the DNA matches it firmly. A clone size is listed for some rows: how often the clone was seen (once, few, many), or a class if it is expanded.

>TRBV20-1|-|TRBJ2-7|TRBD2
CSGLAGAIYEQYF
TGCAGTGGGCTAGCGGGAGCGATCTACGAGCAGTACTTC
>TRBV7-3|few|TRBJ2-1|-
CASSLVRNEQFF
TGTGCCAGCAGCTTAGTTCGCAATGAGCAGTTCTTC
>TRBV6-1|-|TRBJ2-7|-
CASSARRQAKNEQYF
TGTGCCAGCAGCGCTAGACGACAGGCGAAGAACGAGCAGTACTTC
>TRBV7-9|-|TRBJ2-1|-
CASSLASWTKQFF
TGTGCCAGCAGCTTAGCATCGTGGACAAAGCAGTTCTTC
>TRBV7-2|-|TRBJ2-5|TRBD1
CASSLPGGLQETQYF
TGTGCCAGCAGCTTACCAGGGGGCTTGCAAGAGACCCAGTACTTC
>TRBV7-2|-|TRBJ2-2|TRBD2
CASNSGLAGGELFF
TGTGCCAGCAACTCGGGACTAGCGGGCGGGGAGCTGTTTTTT
>TRBV27|few|TRBJ2-6|-
CASSLEGYGANVLTF
TGTGCCAGCAGTTTGGAAGGGTATGGGGCCAACGTCCTGACTTTC
>TRBV7-9|-|TRBJ1-6|-
CASSLGTSRSSPLHF
TGTGCCAGCAGCTTAGGGACTTCGAGGAGTTCACCCCTCCACTTT
>TRBV20-1|-|TRBJ1-2|-
CTAPAIRPYGYTF
TGCACCGCACCGGCAATAAGACCCTATGGCTACACCTTC
>TRBV20-1|-|TRBJ2-5|-
CSASEISARETQYF
TGCAGTGCTAGTGAGATTAGCGCCCGTGAGACCCAGTACTTC
>TRBV19|-|TRBJ2-5|TRBD2
CASSPGGRARGQETQYF
TGTGCCAGTAGTCCGGGAGGTAGGGCGAGGGGTCAAGAGACCCAGTACTTC
>TRBV7-9|once|TRBJ1-1|-
CASSLALRNTEAFF
TGTGCCAGCAGCTTAGCCCTCAGGAACACTGAAGCTTTCTTT
>TRBV24-1|-|TRBJ2-1|TRBD2
CATSDWGLASNNEQFF
TGTGCCACCAGTGATTGGGGACTAGCGAGTAACAATGAGCAGTTCTTC
>TRBV28|-|TRBJ2-7|TRBD1
CASSSGADRATYEQYF
TGTGCCAGCAGTTCCGGGGCGGACAGGGCTACCTACGAGCAGTACTTC
>TRBV5-4|-|TRBJ2-7|TRBD1
CASSVPTGGLYEQYF
TGTGCCAGCAGCGTACCGACAGGGGGCCTCTACGAGCAGTACTTC
>TRBV20-1|-|TRBJ2-6|-
CSARPKQGTGANVLTF
TGCAGTGCTAGGCCCAAACAGGGAACTGGGGCCAACGTCCTGACTTTC
>TRBV28|few|TRBJ1-5|TRBD1
CASSYRRDRGGQPQHF
TGTGCCAGCAGTTACAGGAGAGACAGGGGCGGGCAGCCCCAGCATTTT
>TRBV29-1|once|TRBJ2-5|TRBD2
CSVGTSSETQYF
TGCAGCGTTGGGACTAGTTCGGAGACCCAGTACTTC
>TRBV7-9|-|TRBJ1-1|-
CASSLEGLTGAEAFF
TGTGCCAGCAGCTTAGAAGGTCTGACAGGCGCTGAAGCTTTCTTT
>TRBV20-1|few|TRBJ2-3|-
CSARVGTDTQYF
TGCAGTGCTAGGGTAGGCACAGATACGCAGTATTTT
>TRBV27|-|TRBJ2-4|TRBD2
CASSFTAGEGKRYF
TGTGCCAGCAGTTTTACAGCGGGAGAGGGGAAGAGATACTTC
>TRBV7-2|once|TRBJ2-7|TRBD2
CASSFAGTSGQPQYF
TGTGCCAGCAGCTTCGCCGGGACTAGCGGTCAACCTCAGTACTTC
>TRBV10-2|-|TRBJ1-6|-
CASRQPGYNSPLHF
TGCGCCAGCAGGCAGCCAGGGTACAATTCACCCCTCCACTTT
>TRBV28|few|TRBJ1-6|-
CASKIQSDYNSPLHF
TGTGCCAGCAAAATACAGTCGGACTATAATTCACCCCTCCACTTT
>TRBV7-6|few|TRBJ2-7|-
CASSSFRGRRYEQYF
TGTGCCAGCAGCTCCTTTAGGGGGAGGAGGTACGAGCAGTACTTC